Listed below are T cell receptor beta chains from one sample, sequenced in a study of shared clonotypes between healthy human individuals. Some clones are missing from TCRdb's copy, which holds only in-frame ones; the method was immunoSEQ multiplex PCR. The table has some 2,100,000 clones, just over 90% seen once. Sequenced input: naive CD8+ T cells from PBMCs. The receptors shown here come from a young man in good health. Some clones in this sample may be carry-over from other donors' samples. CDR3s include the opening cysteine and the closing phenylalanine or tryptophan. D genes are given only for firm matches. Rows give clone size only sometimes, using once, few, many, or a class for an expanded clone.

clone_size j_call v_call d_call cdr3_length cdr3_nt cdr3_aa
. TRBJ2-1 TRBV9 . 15 TGTGCCAGCAGTGGACGGACTTTCTCCTACAATGAGCAGTTCTTC CASSGRTFSYNEQFF
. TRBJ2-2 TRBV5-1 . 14 TGCGCCAGCAGCTTGGTAGTGGGCCCCGGGGAGCTGTTTTTT CASSLVVGPGELFF
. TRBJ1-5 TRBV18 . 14 TGTGCCAGCTCACCCCCGGAGAGCAATCAGCCCCAGCATTTT CASSPPESNQPQHF
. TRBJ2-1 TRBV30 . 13 TGTGCCTGGAAGTCAGGGCATTGGGATGAGCAGTTCTTC CAWKSGHWDEQFF
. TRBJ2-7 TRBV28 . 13 TGTGCCAGTCGAGGAGGGGAATCCTACGAGCAGTACTTC CASRGGESYEQYF
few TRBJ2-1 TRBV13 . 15 TGTGCCAGCAGCTTACGGGGGAGCTCCTACAATGAGCAGTTCTTC CASSLRGSSYNEQFF
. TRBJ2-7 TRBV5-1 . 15 TGCGCCAGCAGCTTGGTCCAGGGATCGACTTACGAGCAGTACTTC CASSLVQGSTYEQYF
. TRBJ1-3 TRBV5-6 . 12 TGTGCCAGCAGCTTGGAGGGAAACACCATATATTTT CASSLEGNTIYF
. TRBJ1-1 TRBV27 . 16 TGTGCCAGCAGTTTATTGATGGGGGGGGGTCCCACTGAAGCTTTCTTT CASSLLMGGGPTEAFF
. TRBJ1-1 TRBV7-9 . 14 TGTGCCAGCAGACCAGAACAGGGAATACCTGAAGCTTTCTTT CASRPEQGIPEAFF
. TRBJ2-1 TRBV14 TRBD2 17 TGTGCCAGCAGCCTATCTACTAGCGGGAGAGGGTACAATGAGCAGTTCTTC CASSLSTSGRGYNEQFF
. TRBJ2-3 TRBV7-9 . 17 TGTGCCAGCAGCTTGGACTGGCCGCCCCAAAGCACAGATACGCAGTATTTT CASSLDWPPQSTDTQYF
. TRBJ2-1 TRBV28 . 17 TGTGCCAGCAGTTTAAAAGTCGGGAGCTACTCCTACAATGAGCAGTTCTTC CASSLKVGSYSYNEQFF
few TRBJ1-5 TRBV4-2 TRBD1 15 TGTGCCAGCAGCCCCTCCGGGACAGGGACGATGGCCCAGCATTTT CASSPSGTGTMAQHF
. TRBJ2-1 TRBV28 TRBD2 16 TGTGCCAGCAGTTTATCTGAAGCGGGATCCTACAATGAGCAGTTCTTC CASSLSEAGSYNEQFF
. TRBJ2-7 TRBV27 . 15 TGTGCCAGCAGTCCCTTACTCCACCTACAGTACGAGCAGTACTTC CASSPLLHLQYEQYF
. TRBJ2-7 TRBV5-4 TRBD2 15 TGTGCCAGCAGCTTGAAGCGGGAGAAGGCGACGGAGCAGTACTTC CASSLKREKATEQYF
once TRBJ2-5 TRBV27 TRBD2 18 TGTGCCAGCAGTTCGAGGCTAGCGGGAGTTAAGTTCCAAGAGACCCAGTACTTC CASSSRLAGVKFQETQYF
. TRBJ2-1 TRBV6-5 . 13 TGTGCCAGCAGTTACTCGACCAGGAACGGGGAGTTCTTC CASSYSTRNGEFF
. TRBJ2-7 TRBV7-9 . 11 TGTGCCAGCAGCTTAACGGGAGCCAAGTACTTC CASSLTGAKYF
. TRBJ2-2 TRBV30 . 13 TGTGCCTGGGTGGGTTTTGGCGCCGGGGAGCTGTTTTTT CAWVGFGAGELFF
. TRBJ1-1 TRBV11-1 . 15 TGTGCCAGCAGCTTAGGCCGGACTGGGGACACTGAAGCTTTCTTT CASSLGRTGDTEAFF
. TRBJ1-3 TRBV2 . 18 TGTGCCAGCAGTGAAAGTTGGGCAGGGAGATTGTATGGAAACACCATATATTTT CASSESWAGRLYGNTIYF
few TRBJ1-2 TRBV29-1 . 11 TGCAGCGTTGCTCGGGGACCTGGCTACACCTTC CSVARGPGYTF
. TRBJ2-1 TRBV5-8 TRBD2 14 TGTGCCAGCAGCGTGGGACTAGCGGAAAATGAGCAGTTCTTC CASSVGLAENEQFF
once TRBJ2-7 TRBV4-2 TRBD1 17 TGTGCCAGCAGCCACCTAACCCGGGACAGCGTTGCCTACGAGCAGTACTTC CASSHLTRDSVAYEQYF
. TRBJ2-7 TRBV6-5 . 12 TGTGCCAGCAGTTCGAGGTCATACGAGCAGTACTTC CASSSRSYEQYF
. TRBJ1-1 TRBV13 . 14 TGTGCCAGCAGCTTAAAGCCAGGGAACACTGAAGCTTTCTTT CASSLKPGNTEAFF
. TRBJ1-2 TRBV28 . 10 TGTGCCAGTCGCGGGGAGACACGAGACTTC CASRGETRDF
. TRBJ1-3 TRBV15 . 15 TGTGCCACCAGCAGTCCCGGCGGCTCTGGAAACACCATATATTTT CATSSPGGSGNTIYF
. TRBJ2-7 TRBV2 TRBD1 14 TGTGCCAGCAGTGTTGGGACAGGGTCCTACGAGCAGTACTTC CASSVGTGSYEQYF
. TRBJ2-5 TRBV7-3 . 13 TGTGCCAGCAGCCCTACTAGGGCGGAGACCCAGTACTTC CASSPTRAETQYF
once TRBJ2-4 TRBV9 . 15 TGTGCCAGCAGCGTAGGGCTGGGGGGCAAAAACATTCAGTACTTC CASSVGLGGKNIQYF
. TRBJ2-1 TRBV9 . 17 TGTGCCAGCAGCCCCTACCTCGGAGGCAGCCCCTACAATGAGCAGTTCTTC CASSPYLGGSPYNEQFF
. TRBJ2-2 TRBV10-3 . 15 TGTGCCATCAATAGCCACAACGCGAACACCGGGGGGCTGTTTTTT CAINSHNANTGGLFF
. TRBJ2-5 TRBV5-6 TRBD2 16 TGTGCCAGCAGCCGGGAGGTCACCCTGGAGGGAGAGACCCAGTACTTC CASSREVTLEGETQYF
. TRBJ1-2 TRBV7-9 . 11 TGTGCCAGCAGCGCCGATTATGGCTACACCTTC CASSADYGYTF
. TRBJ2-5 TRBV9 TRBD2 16 TGTGCCAGCAGCGTAGGAGGCGGGAGGGCCCATGAGACCCAGTACTTC CASSVGGGRAHETQYF
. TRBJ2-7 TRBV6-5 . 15 TGTGCCAGCAGTTACTCACAGAGTTACTCCTACGAGCAGTACTTC CASSYSQSYSYEQYF
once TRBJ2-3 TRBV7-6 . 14 TGTGCCAGCAGCTTACGACCTACCGCAGATACGCAGTATTTT CASSLRPTADTQYF
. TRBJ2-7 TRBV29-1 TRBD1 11 TGCAGCGTTGTACAGGGGAATGGGCAGTACTTC CSVVQGNGQYF
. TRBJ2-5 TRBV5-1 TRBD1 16 TGCGCCAGCAGCTTGCTTCTGGACAGGGTGATAGGGACCCAGTACTTC CASSLLLDRVIGTQYF
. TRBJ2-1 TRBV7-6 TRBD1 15 TGTGCCAGCAGCTTTACAGGGGCCGGGTACAATGAGCAGTTCTTC CASSFTGAGYNEQFF
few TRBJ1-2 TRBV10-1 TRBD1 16 TGCGCCAGCAGTGAGGGCAGGGGGTCGAGTTCGTATGGCTACACCTTC CASSEGRGSSSYGYTF
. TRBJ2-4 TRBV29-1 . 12 TGCAGCGTCGCAGGGCTCAGGGACATTCAGTACTTC CSVAGLRDIQYF
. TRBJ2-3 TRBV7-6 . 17 TGTGCCAGCATCAGACGAGTATATGGCCCGGGAACAGATACGCAGTATTTT CASIRRVYGPGTDTQYF
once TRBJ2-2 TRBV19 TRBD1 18 TGTGCCAGTAGTATCCGGGACAGGGGGCGAGCGAACACCGGGGAGCTGTTTTTT CASSIRDRGRANTGELFF